Below are 5 T cell receptor beta chains sequenced from a single sample in a study of response to subunit inactivated influenza vaccine. TCRdb processed the RT-PCR reads anew with MiXCR; each CDR3 protein has one entry. The table lists about 500,000 distinct CDR3 sequences, about 15% of them singletons. The sequencing used CD4+ T cells sorted from PBMCs, collected 23 to 25 months after vaccination. These receptors all stem from a man aged 50 to 69 who received an inactivated influenza vaccine.

J is TRBJ1-2 and V is TRBV30, with 7 bases fitting TRBD1. The CDR3 sequence is 13 residues long. Germline-derived CDR1 and CDR2 are GTSNPN and SVGIG (reference sequence). The trim removed 3 bases at V and 7 bases at J, leaving 8 bases unmatched. The CDR3: CAWSRQGPSGYTF. CDR3 DNA: TGTGCCTGGAGCCGACAGGGCCCCAGTGGCTACACCTTC.

The chain recombines TRBV20-1 with TRBJ2-7; the match to TRBD2 covers 9 bases. The germline gives CDR1 DFQATT, CDR2 SNEGSKA (reference sequence). Germline trimming cut 1 base from V and 4 bases from J; bases unmatched to any gene: 8. There are 15 residues in the CDR3. The CDR3, as DNA: TGCAGTGCTAGAGCCGGGACTAGCTGGCAGTACGAGCAGTACTTC. Its protein product is CSARAGTSWQYEQYF.

The sample holds a few counts of this clonotype. The chain combines TRBV27 with TRBJ2-7, with unresolved D. V gave up 6 bases and J gave up 2 bases, with 11 bases separating them. The CDR3 contains 13 residues. Germline V CDR1 and CDR2: MNHEY, SMNVEV (reference sequence). The CDR3: CASRRSNPYEQYF. The CDR3 nucleotides are TGTGCCAGCAGACGATCAAACCCCTACGAGCAGTACTTC.

This chain links TRBV28 with TRBJ2-3; TRBD2 aligns across 11 bases. The CDR3 is made up of 16 amino acids. Per germline, CDR1 MDHEN and CDR2 SYDVKM. V shed 3 bases, J shed 3 bases, and the junction held 5 bases outside the gene matches. In nucleotides, the CDR3 is TGTGCCAGCAGTTTTTCCGCTAGCGGGGGGACAGATACGCAGTATTTT. Its translation: CASSFSASGGTDTQYF.

The V gene is TRBV10-3, the J gene TRBJ2-1, with 7 bases that match TRBD2. Germline trimming cut 3 bases from V and 7 bases from J; bases unmatched to any gene: 9. The germline CDR1 and CDR2 sequences are ENHRY and SYGVKD. CDR3 length equals 15 residues. The CDR3 DNA sequence: TGTGCCATCAGTGAAAGGGCGGGGGACTCAAATGAGCAGTTCTTC. It codes for CAISERAGDSNEQFF.